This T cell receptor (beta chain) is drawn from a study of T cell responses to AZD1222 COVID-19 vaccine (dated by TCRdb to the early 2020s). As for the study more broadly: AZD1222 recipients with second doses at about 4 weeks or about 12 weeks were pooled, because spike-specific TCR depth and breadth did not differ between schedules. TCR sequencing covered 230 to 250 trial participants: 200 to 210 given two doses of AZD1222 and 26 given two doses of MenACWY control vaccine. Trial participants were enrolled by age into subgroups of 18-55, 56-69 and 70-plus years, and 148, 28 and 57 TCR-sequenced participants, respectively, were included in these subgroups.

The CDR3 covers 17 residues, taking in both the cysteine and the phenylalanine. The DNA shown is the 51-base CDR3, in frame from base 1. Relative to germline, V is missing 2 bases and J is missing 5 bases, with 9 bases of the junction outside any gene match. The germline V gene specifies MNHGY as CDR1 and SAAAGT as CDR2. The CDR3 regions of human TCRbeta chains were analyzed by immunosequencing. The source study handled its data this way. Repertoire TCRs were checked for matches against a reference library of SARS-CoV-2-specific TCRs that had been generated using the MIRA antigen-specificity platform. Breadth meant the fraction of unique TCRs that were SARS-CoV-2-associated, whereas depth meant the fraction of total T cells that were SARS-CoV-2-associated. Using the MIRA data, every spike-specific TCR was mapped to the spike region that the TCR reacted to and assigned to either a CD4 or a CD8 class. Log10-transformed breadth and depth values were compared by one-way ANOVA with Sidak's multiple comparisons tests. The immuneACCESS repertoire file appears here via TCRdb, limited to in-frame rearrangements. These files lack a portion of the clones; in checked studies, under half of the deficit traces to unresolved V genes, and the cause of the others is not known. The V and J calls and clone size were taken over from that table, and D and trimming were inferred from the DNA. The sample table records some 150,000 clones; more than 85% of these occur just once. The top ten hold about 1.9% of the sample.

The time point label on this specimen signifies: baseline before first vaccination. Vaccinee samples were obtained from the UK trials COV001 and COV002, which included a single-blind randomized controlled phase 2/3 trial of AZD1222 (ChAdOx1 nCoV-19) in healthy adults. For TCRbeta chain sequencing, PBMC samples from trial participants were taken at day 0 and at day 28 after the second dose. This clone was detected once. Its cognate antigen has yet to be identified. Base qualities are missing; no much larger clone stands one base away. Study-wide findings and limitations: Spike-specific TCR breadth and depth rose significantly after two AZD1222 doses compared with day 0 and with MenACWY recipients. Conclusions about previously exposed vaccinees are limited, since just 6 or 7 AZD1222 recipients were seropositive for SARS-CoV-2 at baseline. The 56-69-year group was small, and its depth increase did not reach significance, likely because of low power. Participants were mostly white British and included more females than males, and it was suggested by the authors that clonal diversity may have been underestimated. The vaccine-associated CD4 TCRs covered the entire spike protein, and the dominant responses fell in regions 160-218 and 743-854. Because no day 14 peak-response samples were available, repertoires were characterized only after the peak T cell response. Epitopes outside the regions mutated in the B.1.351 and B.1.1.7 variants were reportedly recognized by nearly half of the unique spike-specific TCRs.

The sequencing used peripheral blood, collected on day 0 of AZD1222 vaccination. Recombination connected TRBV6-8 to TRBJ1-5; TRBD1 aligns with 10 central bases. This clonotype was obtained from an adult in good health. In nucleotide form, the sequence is TGTGCCAGCAGTTACCCCCGGAGGGACAGGGGAGATCAGCCCCAGCATTTT. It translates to CASSYPRRDRGDQPQHF.